Each of the 31 T cell receptor beta chains below was sequenced from the same sample in a study of shared clonotypes between healthy human individuals. Repertoires were generated with immunoSEQ multiplex PCR, while TCRdb's copy carries only in-frame clones and drops some. This table has hundreds of thousands of clones, over 90% appearing once. Naivety among CD8 cells was defined by CD45RO negativity and positive CCR7 selection, thereby excluding terminally differentiated effector memory CD45RA+ cells. What was sequenced was naive CD8+ T cells sorted from blood. The receptors originated from a man aged 30 to 39 in good health.

The V gene is TRBV6-5, the J gene TRBJ2-1; D is uncertain. Per germline, CDR1 MNHEY and CDR2 SVGAGI. The CDR3 runs 16 residues. V shed 0 bases and J shed 6 bases, with 15 bases lying between them. CDR3 coding DNA: TGTGCCAGCAGTTACTCGAGAAGGGCTCCGGGCAATGAGCAGTTCTTC. Residues: CASSYSRRAPGNEQFF.

In nucleotides, the CDR3 is TGTGCCAGCTCAAATTCCATAGCGGGAGGGTCCCTTGGTGAGACCCAGTACTTC. Translation gives CASSNSIAGGSLGETQYF. The chain couples TRBV18 to TRBJ2-5, with TRBD2 matching over 11 bases. The CDR3 contains 18 residues. The J segment lost 5 bases and the V segment lost 5 bases, leaving 16 bases of the junction unmatched. Germline V lookup: CDR1 KGHSH, CDR2 LQKENI. Using reference TRBV18 and TRBJ2-5 for the parts outside the CDR3, the full variable domain is NAGVMQNPRHLVRRRGQEARLRCSPMKGHSHVYWYRQLPEEGLKFMVYLQKENIIDESGMPKERFSAEFPKEGPSILRIQQVVRGDSAAYFCASSNSIAGGSLGETQYFGPGTRLLVL.

This clone appeared once. The rearrangement uses TRBV7-6 and TRBJ2-2; 12 bases map to TRBD1. J was trimmed by 7 bases and V by 4 bases; bases with no gene match: 10. CDR1 and CDR2 (germline): SGHVS, FNYEAQ. This CDR3 has 17 residues. CDR3 loop: CASSSQPGTGGSGELFF. CDR3 DNA sequence: TGTGCCAGCAGCTCACAACCCGGGACAGGGGGCAGCGGGGAGCTGTTTTTT.

The V gene is TRBV7-9, the J gene TRBJ2-7, with D perhaps matching TRBD2 (6 bases). V lost 7 bases to trimming and J lost 5 bases, with 18 bases between them. In germline, CDR1 is SEHNR, CDR2 FQNEAQ (reference sequence). The CDR3 is 14 amino acids. CDR3 protein: CASTWGDLIDEQYF. The DNA for the CDR3 is TGTGCCAGCACCTGGGGGGATTTGATCGACGAGCAGTACTTC.

This chain links TRBV9 with TRBJ2-4, with a weak D call TRBD2 (5 bases). Germline CDR1 and CDR2: SGDLS and YYNGEE. This CDR3 contains 18 residues. Trimming stripped 4 bases from V and 2 bases from J, with 22 bases between. CDR3 protein: CASSPNSGWVESKNIQYF. CDR3 DNA sequence: TGTGCCAGCAGCCCTAATTCGGGGTGGGTTGAGTCCAAAAACATTCAGTACTTC.

V usage is TRBV28 and J usage is TRBJ1-2; D unclear. The CDR3 spans 14 residues. V was trimmed by 6 bases and J by 3 bases, leaving 14 bases between them. Looked up from germline, CDR1 is MDHEN and CDR2 is SYDVKM. The CDR3 loop reads CASSLGAEDYGYTF. The CDR3 DNA sequence: TGTGCCAGCAGCTTAGGAGCAGAGGACTATGGCTACACCTTC.

This chain connects TRBV7-3 to TRBJ2-2; 12 nucleotides agree with TRBD2. The length of the CDR3 is 20 residues. The germline V gene has CDR1 SGHTA and CDR2 FQGTGA. The ends lost 5 bases at V and 5 bases at J; junction bases unmatched: 18. CDR3 nucleotides: TGTGCCAGCAGCCCCTTCTTGTCATGGACTAGCGGGATGGTTACCGGGGAGCTGTTTTTT. As protein: CASSPFLSWTSGMVTGELFF.

The CDR3 DNA is TGTGCCAGCAGCATGCTAGCGGGAGGGCTGGGCGAGCAGTACTTC. Residues: CASSMLAGGLGEQYF. The chain has TRBV5-6 and TRBJ2-7; 12 bases are shared with TRBD2. Germline CDR1 and CDR2: SGHDT and YYEEEE. This CDR3 is 15 amino acids long. With V trimmed by 4 bases and J by 6 bases, 8 bases remained unmatched.

The chain joins TRBV6-6 to TRBJ2-5, with TRBD1 matching over 8 bases. CDR3 size: 15 residues. V gave up 6 bases and J gave up 1 base; unmatched junction bases: 7. Germline V gives CDR1 MNHNY, CDR2 SVGAGI (reference sequence). The CDR3 loop is CASSSDRGVQETQYF. Written as DNA, the CDR3 is TGTGCCAGCAGCTCCGACAGGGGAGTCCAAGAGACCCAGTACTTC.

The V gene is TRBV7-6, the J gene TRBJ2-2, with TRBD1 as a possible D gene (6 bases). Trimming removed 4 bases from V and 7 bases from J, with 19 bases in between. The length of the CDR3 is 16 residues. Germline CDR1 reads SGHVS; CDR2 reads FNYEAQ. As DNA, the CDR3 is TGTGCCAGCAGCTCGACAGGCCTCAGGGATTTCGGGGAGCTGTTTTTT. It yields the protein CASSSTGLRDFGELFF.

The chain uses TRBV7-2 and TRBJ2-7; D gene uncertain. V lost 2 bases to trimming and J lost 4 bases, with 9 bases between them. The CDR3 loop spans 13 amino acids. CDR1 and CDR2 (germline): SGHTA, FQGNSA. CDR3 DNA sequence: TGTGCCAGCAGCTTAAATCCCCTGTACGAGCAGTACTTC. It codes for CASSLNPLYEQYF.

This chain links TRBV9 with TRBJ2-5, with TRBD1 matching over 9 bases. Germline assignment: CDR1 SGDLS and CDR2 YYNGEE. This CDR3 comprises 14 residues. V gave up 0 bases and J gave up 7 bases; unmatched junction bases: 4. The CDR3 loop reads CASSVGGQGATQYF. The CDR3, as DNA: TGTGCCAGCAGCGTAGGGGGACAGGGTGCGACCCAGTACTTC. Based on the CDR3 plus reference TRBV9 and TRBJ2-5, the full variable domain is DSGVTQTPKHLITATGQRVTLRCSPRSGDLSVYWYQQSLDQGLQFLIQYYNGEERAKGNILERFSAQQFPDLHSELNLSSLELGDSALYFCASSVGGQGATQYFGPGTRLLVL.

The CDR3 loop reads CASSERLAGNSYEQYF. Written as DNA, the CDR3 is TGTGCCAGCAGTGAACGACTAGCGGGGAACTCCTACGAGCAGTACTTC. The chain combines TRBV6-1 with TRBJ2-7; 11 nucleotides line up with TRBD2. CDR1 is MNHNS and CDR2 is SASEGT in the germline V gene. After removal of 2 bases from V and 0 bases from J, the junction contained 3 bases not matched to a gene. The length of the CDR3 is 16 residues.

The table lists this clone with many counts. This sequence may be a read error, since a much larger clone differs from it by one base. Other nucleotide sequences from this sample produce the same CDR3. V usage is TRBV6-1 and J usage is TRBJ2-7; 12 bases line up with TRBD2. The CDR3 has 15 residues. V dropped 0 bases and J dropped 4; count of bases not matched to a gene: 1. Germline V gene sequence: CDR1 MNHNS, CDR2 SASEGT. CDR3 loop: CASSEATSGSYEQYF. DNA for the CDR3: TGTGCCAGCAGTGAAGCGACTAGCGGGAGTTACGAGCAGTACTTC.

CDR3 residues: CASSEGGREDGNEQFF. In DNA, the CDR3 is TGTGCCAGCAGTGAAGGGGGGCGGGAGGATGGCAATGAGCAGTTCTTC. This sequence joins TRBV2 and TRBJ2-1; 8 nucleotides agree with TRBD2. Germline values: CDR1 SNHLY, CDR2 FYNNEI. Trimming cost V 1 base and J 6 bases; bases outside gene matches: 8. CDR3 length: 16 amino acids.

The chain is built from TRBV7-9 and TRBJ2-5; D is undetermined. CDR1 and CDR2 from the germline V gene are SEHNR and FQNEAQ (reference sequence). V was cut by 3 bases and J by 2 bases, with 10 bases left in between. The CDR3 extends over 14 amino acids. CDR3 bases: TGTGCCAGCAGCTTTTCTGGTGTACAAGAGACCCAGTACTTC. It yields the protein CASSFSGVQETQYF.

This clone has only one observation. V gene TRBV11-3 combines with J gene TRBJ2-2, with D perhaps matching TRBD1 (5 bases). V dropped 5 bases and J dropped 2 bases, with 15 bases sitting between them. This CDR3 is built from 16 residues. From germline, CDR1 is SGHNT and CDR2 YENEEA. DNA for the CDR3: TGTGCCAGCAGCCCCAGACAGATTTCTAACACCGGGGAGCTGTTTTTT. This sequence encodes CASSPRQISNTGELFF.

The sample holds a few counts of this clone. The chain couples TRBV5-8 to TRBJ2-1, with TRBD2 as a possible D gene (8 bases). The V gene's germline CDR1 is SGHTS and CDR2 YDEGEE. The CDR3 covers 15 residues. V was shortened by 4 bases and J by 5 bases, with 16 bases between the two germline ends. The CDR3 sequence is CASSLGLGGHNEQFF. The CDR3 region has the DNA TGTGCCAGCAGCCTGGGACTAGGGGGCCACAATGAGCAGTTCTTC.

The chain combines TRBV7-9 with TRBJ2-2; maybe TRBD1 (6 bases). V was shortened by 5 bases and J by 3 bases, with 10 bases between the two germline ends. Germline V CDR1 and CDR2: SEHNR, FQNEAQ (reference sequence). This CDR3 contains 14 residues. CDR3 in amino acids: CASSGWTDTGELFF. The CDR3 nucleotides are TGTGCCAGCAGCGGGTGGACAGACACCGGGGAGCTGTTTTTT.

V gene TRBV7-9 combines with J gene TRBJ2-7, with a possible D match to TRBD2 (7 bases). V lost 5 bases, J lost 1 base, and 18 bases lay in between. In germline, CDR1 is SEHNR, CDR2 FQNEAQ (reference sequence). The CDR3 runs to 16 residues. As DNA, the CDR3 is TGTGCCAGCAGCGGGGGGGACAAGCGGGCATCCTACGAGCAGTACTTC. Its translation: CASSGGDKRASYEQYF. Using reference TRBV7-9 and TRBJ2-7 for the parts outside the CDR3, the full variable domain is DTGVSQNPRHKITKRGQNVTFRCDPISEHNRLYWYRQTLGQGPEFLTYFQNEAQLEKSRLLSDRFSAERPKGSFSTLEIQRTEQGDSAMYLCASSGGDKRASYEQYFGPGTRLTVT.

This chain joins TRBV2 and TRBJ2-2; D perhaps matches TRBD2 (5 bases). There are 15 residues in the CDR3. Germline loops: CDR1 SNHLY, CDR2 FYNNEI. Trimming stripped 4 bases from V and 1 base from J, with 10 bases between. Here the CDR3 reads CASSGGLMNTGELFF. As DNA, the CDR3 is TGTGCCAGCAGTGGAGGGTTGATGAACACCGGGGAGCTGTTTTTT.

This rearrangement joins TRBV5-6 to TRBJ2-7, with 8 bases fitting TRBD2. The germline gives CDR1 SGHDT, CDR2 YYEEEE. The CDR3 has 15 residues. Trimming cost V 2 bases and J 4 bases; bases outside gene matches: 8. As DNA, the CDR3 is TGTGCCAGCAGCTTAAAATCTAGCGGGTGGTACGAGCAGTACTTC. The encoded protein is CASSLKSSGWYEQYF.

The V gene is TRBV5-1, the J gene TRBJ2-5, with 7 bases identical to TRBD1. The V gene's germline CDR1 is SGHRS and CDR2 YFSETQ. There are 14 residues in the CDR3. V shed 4 bases, J shed 1 base, and the junction held 4 bases outside the gene matches. CDR3 in DNA: TGCGCCAGCAGCGGGGGACAGACCCAAGAGACCCAGTACTTC. This sequence encodes CASSGGQTQETQYF.

The CDR3 DNA is TGCAGCGTTGATTTGAGCAGGTCTTCGAGAGATACGCAGTATTTT. This codes for CSVDLSRSSRDTQYF. The chain uses TRBV29-1 and TRBJ2-3; D is unclear. This CDR3 is built from 15 residues. V lost 3 bases and J lost 5, with 18 bases in between. In germline, CDR1 is SQVTM, CDR2 ANQGSEA.

The chain is built from TRBV19 and TRBJ2-6, with TRBD1 matching over 9 bases. The trim removed 3 bases at V and 7 bases at J, leaving 4 bases unmatched. The CDR3 has 15 residues. Looked up from germline, CDR1 is LNHDA and CDR2 is SQIVND (reference sequence). The CDR3 DNA reads TGTGCCAGTAGTATGGGGACAGGGTTAGCCAACGTCCTGACTTTC. This gives the protein CASSMGTGLANVLTF.

The CDR3 nucleotides read TGTGCCAGCAGTGTATTGGAGGGGAGGGCGGCAGATACGCAGTATTTT. Protein: CASSVLEGRAADTQYF. V gene TRBV11-2 combines with J gene TRBJ2-3, with TRBD2 matching 7 bases. The CDR3 is made up of 16 amino acids. The germline CDR1 and CDR2 sequences are SGHAT and FQNNGV. With 6 bases clipped from V and 4 bases from J, the junction kept 13 bases outside the gene matches. The variable domain in full, with the rest retrieved from reference TRBV11-2 and TRBJ2-3, is EAGVAQSPRYKIIEKRQSVAFWCNPISGHATLYWYQQILGQGPKLLIQFQNNGVVDDSQLPKDRFSAERLKGVDSTLKIQPAKLEDSAVYLCASSVLEGRAADTQYFGPGTRLTVL.

The DNA for the CDR3 is TGTGCCAGCAGCCGAGGACAGGGTTCAGAGACCCAGTACTTC. The encoded protein is CASSRGQGSETQYF. The rearrangement uses TRBV14 and TRBJ2-5, with TRBD1 matching over 8 bases. Germline assignment: CDR1 SGHDN and CDR2 FVKESK. The CDR3 is made up of 14 amino acids. V trimming: 4 bases; J trimming: 4 bases; junction bases outside the gene matches: 5. The variable domain in full, completed from reference TRBV14 and TRBJ2-5, reads EAGVTQFPSHSVIEKGQTVTLRCDPISGHDNLYWYRRVMGKEIKFLLHFVKESKQDESGMPNNRFLAERTGGTYSTLKVQPAELEDSGVYFCASSRGQGSETQYFGPGTRLLVL.

V is TRBV30 and J is TRBJ2-1, with D possibly being TRBD2 (7 bases). The CDR3 is 11 residues long. The germline V gene encodes CDR1 GTSNPN and CDR2 SVGIG (reference sequence). V lost 2 bases and J lost 13, with 12 bases in between. DNA for the CDR3: TGTGCCTGGAGTTCGGGGGGCGAACAGTTCTTC. Its protein is CAWSSGGEQFF.

This rearrangement joins TRBV27 to TRBJ2-3; 8 bases are shared with TRBD2. V shed 7 bases, J shed 4 bases, and the junction held 10 bases outside the gene matches. Germline CDR1 and CDR2: MNHEY and SMNVEV (reference sequence). The CDR3 is made up of 15 amino acids. The CDR3 region is CASTSVAGGADTQYF. The CDR3 region has the DNA TGTGCCAGCACCTCGGTTGCGGGAGGAGCAGATACGCAGTATTTT.

The gene calls are TRBV7-8 and TRBJ2-2; 8 bases line up with TRBD1. CDR1 SGHVS and CDR2 FQNEAQ come from the germline V gene. V trimming: 6 bases; J trimming: 5 bases; junction bases outside the gene matches: 11. This CDR3 is 16 amino acids long. CDR3 coding DNA: TGTGCCAGCAGTTGGCAGGGGGCGCGCGGAACCGGGGAGCTGTTTTTT. This sequence encodes CASSWQGARGTGELFF.

The chain couples TRBV9 to TRBJ2-3; TRBD1 aligns across 7 bases. This CDR3 region has 16 residues. V gave up 4 bases and J gave up 0 bases; unmatched junction bases: 8. Germline CDR1 reads SGDLS; CDR2 reads YYNGEE. CDR3 sequence: CASSRQGTLSTDTQYF. Written as DNA, the CDR3 is TGTGCCAGCAGCCGACAGGGCACCCTTAGCACAGATACGCAGTATTTT.